The 30 T cell receptor beta chains reported below all come from one sample, sequenced in a study of tumor-infiltrating lymphocytes in primary liver carcinoma. Production of TCR beta cDNA used roughly 480 ng total RNA together with a constant-region primer. For TCR beta, libraries were produced by three nested multiplex PCR rounds using slightly modified ARM-PCR. TRBV1-TRBV30 forward primers and a C-beta reverse primer were used in the first two PCR rounds, which each ran for around 11 cycles. TCRdb analysed the multiplex PCR reads with MiXCR anew, one entry per CDR3 protein. The sample lists about 320,000 distinct CDR3 sequences, about three fifths occurring once. Blood RNA originated from unsorted whole blood, with germline DNA additionally extracted. The sequencing input was peripheral blood. These receptors were taken from a woman in her 30s with primary liver carcinoma and hepatitis B virus infection.

This chain joins TRBV12-3 or TRBV12-4 and TRBJ2-1; D is possibly TRBD1 (6 bases). V lost 7 bases to trimming and J lost 7 bases, with 20 bases between them. The CDR3 length is 15 residues. CDR3: CASTRRGTLLNEQFF. The CDR3 DNA reads as TGTGCCAGCACCCGAAGGGGGACCCTTCTTAATGAGCAGTTCTTC.

On this clonotype: As the CDR3 is not closed by the conserved phenylalanine or tryptophan, this likely results from a read error. CDR3 region: CSVNRGARTEAFL. The CDR3 region has the DNA TGCAGCGTAAACAGGGGGGCAAGGACTGAAGCTTTCCTT. The chain combines TRBV29-1 with TRBJ1-1; the match to TRBD1 covers 8 bases. Germline V gene lookup returns CDR1 SQVTM and CDR2 ANQGSEA. The CDR3 covers 13 residues. J gave up 5 bases and V 6 bases, and 8 bases lay outside the gene matches.

The chain is built from TRBV12-3 or TRBV12-4 and TRBJ1-2; TRBD1 is a possible D gene (6 bases). Trimming took 5 bases from V and 5 from J, leaving 18 bases between them. The CDR3 has 15 amino acids. CDR3 residues: CASSPDGGRDYGYTF. CDR3 coding DNA: TGTGCCAGCAGTCCCGACGGGGGCAGGGATTATGGCTACACCTTC.

The chain recombines TRBV29-1 with TRBJ1-2; tentatively, D is TRBD1 (6 bases). The CDR3 runs 14 residues. Germline-derived CDR1 and CDR2 are SQVTM and ANQGSEA. The chain's CDR3 is CIVRDMLLRYGYTF. For the CDR3, the DNA is TGCATCGTCCGGGACATGTTGCTTCGCTATGGCTACACCTTC.

This clonotype showed up many times. This chain connects TRBV7-8 to TRBJ2-3, with a weak D call TRBD2 (5 bases). Between the trimmed V and J ends, which lost 6 bases and 4 bases, there was a span of 14 bases. Germline values: CDR1 SGHVS, CDR2 FQNEAQ. This CDR3 spans 14 amino acids. The CDR3 here is CASRLVRFSDTQYF. CDR3 nucleotide sequence: TGTGCCAGCAGACTAGTTCGCTTTTCAGATACGCAGTATTTT.

Notes on this clonotype: Its ends do not fully match the called genes, so a read error is possible. The V and J genes are TRBV7-8 and TRBJ2-7, with D tentatively TRBD2 (6 bases). CDR1 and CDR2 (germline): SGHVS, FQNEAQ. CDR3 length: 15 residues. CDR3 sequence reads: CASSFALAATYEQCF. In DNA, the CDR3 is TGTGCCAGCAGCTTTGCCTTAGCGGCCACCTACGAGCAGTGCTTC.

This clonotype was counted at least ten times. V gene TRBV6-5 combines with J gene TRBJ1-3, with 7 bases that match TRBD1. Germline trimming cut 6 bases from V and 2 bases from J; bases unmatched to any gene: 7. The V gene's germline CDR1 is MNHEY and CDR2 SVGAGI. The CDR3 is made up of 15 amino acids. CDR3 protein: CASSAIQGAGNTIYF. Written as DNA, the CDR3 is TGTGCCAGCAGCGCGATTCAGGGGGCTGGAAACACCATATATTTT.

In the case of this clonotype: The junction does not match germline at one end; this may be a read error. This chain links TRBV12-3 or TRBV12-4 with TRBJ1-2; D remains ambiguous. The CDR3 contains 12 residues. CDR3: CASRYAPNGYIF. The CDR3 DNA sequence: TGTGCCAGCAGGTACGCCCCGAATGGCTACATCTTC.

Comment on this clonotype: This clone may be a read error of a much larger clone one base away. V gene TRBV12-3 or TRBV12-4 combines with J gene TRBJ2-6, with D unresolved. This CDR3 is built from 15 residues. Between the trimmed V and J ends, which lost 6 bases and 0 bases, there was a span of 9 bases. Written as DNA, the CDR3 is TGTGCCAGCAGGAGGATACACTCTGGGGCCAACGTCCTGACTTTC. Translation gives CASRRIHSGANVLTF.

The rearrangement joins TRBV4-1 to TRBJ2-3, with TRBD2 matching 9 bases. Germline loops: CDR1 MGHRA, CDR2 YSYEKL. This CDR3 contains 17 residues. Germline trimming cut 6 bases from V and 3 bases from J; bases unmatched to any gene: 13. The CDR3 DNA reads as TGCGCCAGCAGACACGTAGGTAGCGGGAGAATGACAGATACGCAGTATTTT. The encoded protein is CASRHVGSGRMTDTQYF.

Turning to this clonotype: Since no conserved phenylalanine or tryptophan closes the CDR3, a read error is the likely cause. The J gene is TRBJ2-7, the V gene TRBV12-3 or TRBV12-4, with D unresolved. CDR3 length: 12 residues. Trimming shortened V by 6 bases and J by 7 bases, and 13 bases separated the two germline ends. DNA for the CDR3: TGTGCCAGCAGCCGCGACGTCTTTGAGCAGTACATC. Translating it yields CASSRDVFEQYI.

A remark on this clonotype: One junction end disagrees with the germline gene, perhaps due to a read error. The rearrangement links TRBV7-9 to TRBJ2-4; D may match TRBD1 or TRBD2 (5 bases each). CDR1 and CDR2 from the germline V gene are SEHNR and FQNEAQ (reference sequence). The CDR3 extends over 18 amino acids. The CDR3 sequence is CASSLTSRAWGDKSIQYF. DNA of the CDR3: TGTGCCAGCAGCTTAACTTCCAGGGCCTGGGGAGACAAAAGCATTCAGTACTTC.

As for this clonotype: Sequence at one end of the junction differs from germline and may be a read error. The gene calls are TRBV13 and TRBJ1-1; D gene uncertain. In germline, CDR1 is PRHDT, CDR2 FYEKMQ (reference sequence). There are 15 residues in the CDR3. This chain's CDR3 is CASSLGAGMNTGAFF. The CDR3 nucleotides read TGTGCCAGCAGCTTAGGCGCAGGCATGAACACTGGAGCTTTCTTT.

Many counts were recorded for this clonotype. The chain links TRBV6-5 to TRBJ1-3; D perhaps matches TRBD1 (6 bases). Per the germline V gene, CDR1 is MNHEY and CDR2 is SVGAGI. V dropped 2 bases and J dropped 4 bases, with 12 bases sitting between them. This CDR3 region has 15 residues. In DNA, the CDR3 is TGTGCCAGCAGTTACACGTGGGGGGCCGGAAACACCATATATTTT. As protein: CASSYTWGAGNTIYF.

This clonotype was recorded once. The chain combines TRBV7-3 with TRBJ2-1, with 10 bases matching TRBD2. CDR1 and CDR2 from the germline V gene are SGHTA and FQGTGA. CDR3 length: 15 amino acids. Trimming took 0 bases from V and 8 from J; bases not matched to a gene: 4. The CDR3 protein is CASSLTGLAGDEQFF. DNA for the CDR3: TGTGCCAGCAGCTTAACAGGCCTAGCGGGAGATGAGCAGTTCTTC.

This clonotype was counted at least ten times. J is TRBJ2-3 and V is TRBV29-1; the match to TRBD2 covers 8 bases. This CDR3 comprises 14 residues. The V segment lost 4 bases and the J segment 4 bases; nucleotides outside the gene matches: 7. The germline V gene has CDR1 SQVTM and CDR2 ANQGSEA. The DNA of the CDR3 is TGCAGCGTTGTGGTCGGGACTAGGGCAGATACGCAGTATTTT. This sequence encodes CSVVVGTRADTQYF.

This chain links TRBV11-3 with TRBJ2-3; D is uncertain. V dropped 4 bases and J dropped 7 bases, with 12 bases sitting between them. The germline V gene encodes CDR1 SGHNT and CDR2 YENEEA. The CDR3 is 13 residues long. CDR3 nucleotides: TGTGCCAGCAGCTCCCTCTCGACATATACGCAGTATTTT. This encodes CASSSLSTYTQYF.

V and J are TRBV7-9 and TRBJ1-2; weak D call: TRBD1 (5 bases). This CDR3 has 15 residues. Germline assignment: CDR1 SEHNR and CDR2 FQNEAQ (reference sequence). CDR3 DNA: TGTCTCCTAAAGTCCCCGGGACGGAACTTCTATGGCTACACCTTC. Residues: CLLKSPGRNFYGYTF.

This clonotype was seen only a few times. This chain joins TRBV4-1 and TRBJ2-1; 13 bases agree with TRBD2. The CDR3 length is 16 residues. Germline loops: CDR1 MGHRA, CDR2 YSYEKL. With V trimmed by 1 base and J by 8 bases, 5 bases remained unmatched. CDR3 amino acids: CASSQGTSGSADEQFF. The CDR3 DNA sequence: TGCGCCAGCAGCCAAGGGACTAGCGGGAGTGCGGATGAGCAGTTCTTC.

The J gene is TRBJ1-1, the V gene TRBV28; the D is unclear. The CDR3 is made up of 16 amino acids. Trimming left V 8 bases short and J 5 bases short, with 24 bases between. The V gene's germline CDR1 is MDHEN and CDR2 SYDVKM. In DNA form, the CDR3 reads TGTGCCAGCCTCAACGCTCGGCGAGGATCGGGTACTGAAGCTTTCTTT. It codes for CASLNARRGSGTEAFF.

The chain links TRBV11-2 to TRBJ2-7, with D possibly matching TRBD2 (5 bases). Germline CDR1 is SGHAT and CDR2 is FQNNGV. V was shortened by 7 bases and J by 6 bases, with 22 bases between the two germline ends. The CDR3 length is 15 residues. For the CDR3, the DNA is TGTGCCAGCACCCCCACGGCATGTGGAGGATGCGAGCAGTACTTC. It yields the protein CASTPTACGGCEQYF.

Points on this clonotype: Since no conserved phenylalanine or tryptophan closes the CDR3, a read error is the likely cause. This chain connects TRBV28 to TRBJ2-1, with D unclear. The CDR3 is made up of 12 amino acids. Germline CDR1 and CDR2: MDHEN and SYDVKM. The V end lost 2 bases, the J end lost 4 bases, and 3 bases lay between the germline ends. The CDR3 loop is CASSLTYNEQFL. CDR3 sequence (DNA): TGTGCCAGCAGTTTAACGTACAATGAGCAGTTCCTC.

This clonotype was found many times. This chain connects TRBV13 to TRBJ2-5; no clear D. V shed 5 bases and J shed 1 base, with 8 bases lying between them. Germline V CDR1 and CDR2: PRHDT, FYEKMQ (reference sequence). CDR3 length: 13 amino acids. In DNA form, the CDR3 reads TGTGCCAGCAGCGACCGGGCCCAAGAGACCCAGTACTTC. Its protein product is CASSDRAQETQYF.

The CDR3 loop is CASSLLLRTGEQYF. The CDR3 DNA sequence: TGTGCCAGCAGCCTCCTACTTCGGACTGGAGAGCAGTACTTC. This chain links TRBV6-5 with TRBJ2-7; TRBD2 is a possible D gene (5 bases). Germline V gene data show CDR1 as MNHEY and CDR2 as SVGAGI. The V and J ends lost 6 bases and 7 bases respectively, with 19 bases between them. The CDR3 contains 14 residues.

Only a few counts were recorded for this clonotype. The chain employs TRBV10-1 and TRBJ2-7, with no clear D. Trimming shortened V by 5 bases and J by 3 bases, and 8 bases separated the two germline ends. Germline values: CDR1 WNHNN, CDR2 SYGVQD (reference sequence). The length of the CDR3 is 12 residues. Here the CDR3 DNA reads TGCGCCAGCAGTTCCGACGGCTACGAGCAGTACTTC. Amino acid sequence: CASSSDGYEQYF.

With regard to this clonotype: A much larger clone is a single base away; this may be a read error. The chain carries TRBV29-1 and TRBJ2-5, with unresolved D. The ends were cut back, 8 bases at V and 5 bases at J, with 9 bases in the middle. The CDR3 consists of 10 residues. CDR1 SQVTM and CDR2 ANQGSEA come from the germline V gene. The DNA for the CDR3 is TGCAGCATTGCCGAGGAGACCCAGTACTTC. Translating it yields CSIAEETQYF. The complete variable domain, with remaining parts taken from reference TRBV29-1 and TRBJ2-5, reads SAVISQKPSRDICQRGTSLTIQCQVDSQVTMMFWYRQQPGQSLTLIATANQGSEATYESGFVIDKFPISRPNLTFSTLTVSNMSPEDSSIYLCSIAEETQYFGPGTRLLVL.

A word on this clonotype: An end of the junction differs from the germline gene, which may be a read error. The rearrangement joins TRBV24-1 to TRBJ2-3; D not resolved. The length of the CDR3 is 15 residues. CDR1 is KGHDR, CDR2 SFDVKD, per germline. The CDR3 loop is CAISDPVILTDTQYF. The CDR3 bases are TGTGCCATCAGTGACCCCGTAATCCTCACAGATACGCAGTATTTT.

This clonotype was detected only a few times. At one end, the junction sequence differs from germline, possibly due to a read error. V and J are TRBV29-1 and TRBJ2-3, with a tentative D call TRBD2 (5 bases). CDR3 length: 11 amino acids. Germline values: CDR1 SQVTM, CDR2 ANQGSEA. CDR3 nucleotides: TGCAGCCTCCCCGTGGGAGATATGCAGTATTTT. This codes for CSLPVGDMQYF.

As concerns this clonotype: Because it lacks the conserved phenylalanine or tryptophan at the end, this CDR3 is likely a read error. The CDR3: CGAGLAGGLPNTGELFS. DNA of the CDR3: TGCGGCGCCGGACTAGCGGGAGGGCTTCCAAACACCGGGGAGCTGTTTTCT. V gene TRBV29-1 combines with J gene TRBJ2-2; TRBD2 matches 15 bases. The CDR3 runs 17 residues. In germline, CDR1 is SQVTM, CDR2 ANQGSEA.

The chain joins TRBV5-4 to TRBJ2-3; 7 positions match TRBD1. This CDR3 region has 15 residues. With 4 bases clipped from V and 5 bases from J, the junction kept 10 bases outside the gene matches. Germline V gene lookup returns CDR1 SGHNT and CDR2 YYREEE (reference sequence). CDR3 DNA: TGTGCCAGCAGCCGGGACAGTCGAGGTGGAGATACGCAGTATTTT. Its protein is CASSRDSRGGDTQYF. Combining the CDR3 with reference TRBV5-4 and TRBJ2-3 gives the whole variable domain ETGVTQSPTHLIKTRGQQVTLRCSSQSGHNTVSWYQQALGQGPQFIFQYYREEENGRGNFPPRFSGLQFPNYSSELNVNALELDDSALYLCASSRDSRGGDTQYFGPGTRLTVL.